The 25 T cell receptor beta chains reported below all come from one sample, sequenced in a study of T cell changes during pregnancy in multiple sclerosis. The table came from immunoSEQ multiplex PCR; TCRdb's copy has only in-frame clones and leaves some out. Altogether 89,000 or so clones are present, about 89% being singletons, with the ten largest covering approximately 3.3%. The sample here was PBMCs, taken in the first trimester of pregnancy. The source of these receptors is a female donor in good health, serving as a control in a pregnancy study. Some clones in this sample may be carry-over from other donors' samples.

This chain uses TRBV2 with TRBJ1-4, with TRBD1 matching 10 bases. V shed 6 bases, J shed 10 bases, and the junction held 11 bases outside the gene matches. The germline CDR1 and CDR2 sequences are SNHLY and FYNNEI. This CDR3 has 15 amino acids. The CDR3 sequence: CASSRDRGRYGKLFF. In DNA, the CDR3 is TGTGCCAGCAGCCGCGACAGGGGGCGATACGGAAAACTGTTTTTT.

The J gene is TRBJ1-1, the V gene TRBV11-2; 7 bases map to TRBD1. V dropped 5 bases and J dropped 6; count of bases not matched to a gene: 15. The length of the CDR3 is 16 residues. Germline V gene sequence: CDR1 SGHAT, CDR2 FQNNGV. CDR3 DNA sequence: TGTGCCAGCAGCCAATACAGGGGACGGACCGACCCTGAAGCTTTCTTT. Its translation is CASSQYRGRTDPEAFF. The full variable domain, its missing parts supplied by reference TRBV11-2 and TRBJ1-1, is EAGVAQSPRYKIIEKRQSVAFWCNPISGHATLYWYQQILGQGPKLLIQFQNNGVVDDSQLPKDRFSAERLKGVDSTLKIQPAKLEDSAVYLCASSQYRGRTDPEAFFGQGTRLTVV.

This rearrangement joins TRBV19 to TRBJ1-1; no definite D call. Germline CDR1 reads LNHDA; CDR2 reads SQIVND (reference sequence). CDR3 size: 14 residues. Trimming stripped 1 base from V and 0 bases from J, with 6 bases between. CDR3 sequence: CASSIVAVNTEAFF. CDR3 sequence (DNA): TGTGCCAGTAGTATAGTGGCAGTGAACACTGAAGCTTTCTTT.

This clone was detected a few times. V usage is TRBV27 and J usage is TRBJ2-1; 14 bases are shared with TRBD2. V lost 6 bases to trimming and J lost 6 bases; unmatched junction nucleotides: 1. The CDR3 has 14 amino acids. Germline assignment: CDR1 MNHEY and CDR2 SMNVEV (reference sequence). The CDR3 loop reads CASRTSGGGNEQFF. The CDR3 coding sequence is TGTGCCAGCAGGACTAGCGGGGGGGGCAATGAGCAGTTCTTC.

The chain combines TRBV7-2 with TRBJ2-1; 11 nucleotides match TRBD2. Germline V gene sequence: CDR1 SGHTA, CDR2 FQGNSA. The CDR3 contains 17 residues. The V gene end was trimmed by 0 bases and the J gene end by 8 bases; junction bases not matched to a gene: 9. Here the CDR3 DNA reads TGTGCCAGCAGCTTAGCGCATGTTAGCGGGGGGGGCCATGAGCAGTTCTTC. Protein product: CASSLAHVSGGGHEQFF.

The chain is built from TRBV20-1 and TRBJ2-7; no clear D. The CDR3 totals 11 residues. V gave up 5 bases and J gave up 7 bases, with 12 bases separating them. Germline V gives CDR1 DFQATT, CDR2 SNEGSKA (reference sequence). For the CDR3, the DNA is TGCAGTGCTTCCTCTAACCGGGAGCAGTACTTC. Translating it yields CSASSNREQYF.

The chain combines TRBV6-1 with TRBJ2-5, with 10 bases identical to TRBD1. The CDR3 totals 15 residues. Germline CDR1 and CDR2: MNHNS and SASEGT. Trimming at V came to 5 bases and at J to 2 bases, leaving 5 bases not matched to a gene. The CDR3 DNA sequence: TGTGCCAGCAGTCCACCGGGACAGGGGCAAGAGACCCAGTACTTC. Translated, it gives CASSPPGQGQETQYF.

The chain links TRBV18 to TRBJ2-1; possible D gene TRBD1, 6 bases. The CDR3 runs 16 residues. Germline V CDR1 and CDR2: KGHSH, LQKENI. Between the trimmed V and J ends, which lost 0 bases and 1 base, there was a span of 10 bases. The CDR3 reads CASSPPGQMSYNEQFF. The CDR3 region has the DNA TGTGCCAGCTCACCACCCGGACAGATGTCCTACAATGAGCAGTTCTTC.

The rearrangement links TRBV15 to TRBJ2-1; 7 bases are a match to TRBD1. The V and J ends lost 9 bases and 4 bases, in that order; junction bases with no gene match: 6. Germline V gene sequence: CDR1 LNHNV, CDR2 YYDKDF (reference sequence). CDR3 size: 13 residues. CDR3 bases: TGTGCCACGAGACAGGGTGGGTACAATGAGCAGTTCTTC. Protein sequence: CATRQGGYNEQFF.

V usage is TRBV29-1 and J usage is TRBJ2-5; maybe TRBD1 (5 bases). Per the germline V gene, CDR1 is SQVTM and CDR2 is ANQGSEA. This CDR3 is built from 13 residues. Trimming took off 4 bases at V and 2 bases at J, with 11 bases between the two ends. The DNA for the CDR3 is TGCAGCGTTGGGCGACAGCTTCAAGAGACCCAGTACTTC. Residues: CSVGRQLQETQYF.

The chain carries TRBV6-4 and TRBJ2-1; D is perhaps TRBD2 (7 bases). The length of the CDR3 is 15 residues. Germline V gene sequence: CDR1 MRHNA, CDR2 SNTAGT. V dropped 6 bases and J dropped 5 bases, with 17 bases sitting between them. The CDR3: CASSPGAGDNNEQFF. The CDR3 DNA reads TGTGCCAGCAGCCCCGGCGCGGGGGACAACAATGAGCAGTTCTTC.

J is TRBJ2-7 and V is TRBV4-3, with 12 bases matching TRBD2. The CDR3 runs to 18 residues. Germline CDR1 and CDR2: LGHNA and YSLEER. Trimming took 2 bases from V and 0 from J; bases not matched to a gene: 8. The CDR3 region is CASSQLGTSGHFSYEQYF. The CDR3 nucleotides are TGCGCCAGCAGCCAACTGGGGACTAGCGGGCACTTCTCCTACGAGCAGTACTTC.

The rearrangement links TRBV25-1 to TRBJ2-5, with 8 nucleotides matching TRBD1. Germline CDR1 reads MGHDK; CDR2 reads SYGVNS. Trimming at V came to 4 bases and at J to 2 bases, leaving 6 bases not matched to a gene. CDR3 length equals 15 residues. The CDR3 loop is CASSVQGAPQETQYF. The CDR3 DNA reads as TGTGCCAGCAGTGTCCAGGGGGCGCCTCAAGAGACCCAGTACTTC.

V is TRBV27 and J is TRBJ2-1; 13 bases match TRBD2. The V gene's germline CDR1 is MNHEY and CDR2 SMNVEV (reference sequence). V was clipped by 6 bases and J by 6 bases; unmatched bases: 5. The CDR3 is 15 residues long. The CDR3 loop is CASRTGTSGTNEQFF. CDR3 nucleotides: TGTGCCAGCAGGACCGGGACTAGCGGGACCAATGAGCAGTTCTTC.

The chain employs TRBV7-2 and TRBJ1-5; D gene ambiguous. Germline CDR1 reads SGHTA; CDR2 reads FQGNSA. There are 13 residues in the CDR3. With 1 base removed from V and 5 bases from J, the gap between germline ends came to 6 bases. In DNA, the CDR3 is TGTGCCAGCAGCTTAGGCGAGGATCAGCCCCAGCATTTT. Translated: CASSLGEDQPQHF.

V and J are TRBV29-1 and TRBJ1-3; 8 nucleotides align to TRBD1. With V trimmed by 6 bases and J by 4 bases, 8 bases remained unmatched. Germline V gene lookup returns CDR1 SQVTM and CDR2 ANQGSEA. The CDR3 spans 14 residues. The DNA of the CDR3 is TGCAGCGTCGCCCTGACAGGGGTAGGAAACACCATATATTTT. The encoded protein is CSVALTGVGNTIYF.

The genes are TRBV9 and TRBJ2-1; 7 bases map to TRBD2. This CDR3 has 15 residues. V shed 5 bases and J 0 bases; nucleotides not matched to a gene: 5. Germline V gene sequence: CDR1 SGDLS, CDR2 YYNGEE. The CDR3 DNA sequence: TGTGCCAGCAGTCGTGGGGGGGTCTCCTACAATGAGCAGTTCTTC. It codes for CASSRGGVSYNEQFF.

CDR3 region: CASQIGQGGSEAFF. The CDR3 DNA reads TGTGCCAGCCAGATCGGACAGGGGGGTTCTGAAGCTTTCTTT. The V gene is TRBV19, the J gene TRBJ1-1; 10 nucleotides align to TRBD1. This CDR3 has 14 amino acids. Germline V gene sequence: CDR1 LNHDA, CDR2 SQIVND (reference sequence). J lost 6 bases, V lost 9 bases, and 10 bases had no gene match.

The V gene is TRBV2, the J gene TRBJ2-7; possibly TRBD2 for D (6 bases). The CDR3 is 13 amino acids. The germline CDR1 and CDR2 sequences are SNHLY and FYNNEI. V was cut by 4 bases and J by 6 bases, with 13 bases left in between. The CDR3 DNA reads TGTGCCAGCAGTGGGAGGGAAAGGGGCGAGCAGTACTTC. This codes for CASSGRERGEQYF.

The chain uses TRBV27 and TRBJ2-3; 15 nucleotides agree with TRBD2. Germline CDR1 is MNHEY and CDR2 is SMNVEV (reference sequence). Trimming at V came to 6 bases and at J to 5 bases, leaving 6 bases not matched to a gene. The CDR3 extends over 16 amino acids. Written as DNA, the CDR3 is TGTGCCAGCAGCGCCGGACTAGCGGGAGGGGGAGATACGCAGTATTTT. As protein: CASSAGLAGGGDTQYF.

This rearrangement joins TRBV10-1 to TRBJ2-3, with TRBD2 matching 8 bases. The CDR3 is 16 amino acids. V lost 9 bases, J lost 1 base, and 12 bases stayed unmatched. The germline CDR1 and CDR2 sequences are WNHNN and SYGVQD (reference sequence). In DNA, the CDR3 is TGCGCCAGTTATACCCCGCGGGGGGCCTGCACAGATACGCAGTATTTT. As protein: CASYTPRGACTDTQYF.

This chain uses TRBV6-4 with TRBJ2-6; 10 bases agree with TRBD1. The CDR3 is 16 residues long. The germline V gene encodes CDR1 MRHNA and CDR2 SNTAGT. With V trimmed by 4 bases and J by 0 bases, 0 bases remained unmatched. The CDR3 DNA reads TGTGCCAGCAGTGGGACAGGGGGCTCTGGGGCCAACGTCCTGACTTTC. Translation gives CASSGTGGSGANVLTF.

This clone was seen only once. The genes are TRBV7-2 and TRBJ1-6, with D maybe TRBD1 (5 bases). The CDR3 runs 14 residues. V dropped 2 bases and J dropped 4 bases, with 6 bases sitting between them. Germline assignment: CDR1 SGHTA and CDR2 FQGNSA. The CDR3 DNA sequence: TGTGCCAGCAGCTTAAGACAGTATAATTCACCCCTCCACTTT. Protein: CASSLRQYNSPLHF.

The chain is built from TRBV18 and TRBJ2-7; possible D gene TRBD2, 5 bases. The CDR3 totals 14 residues. V lost 2 bases and J 5 bases, leaving 13 bases between the germline ends. CDR1 and CDR2 from the germline V gene are KGHSH and LQKENI. The DNA of the CDR3 is TGTGCCAGCTCACCAACGGGGAGCCTGAACGAGCAGTACTTC. Translating gives CASSPTGSLNEQYF. The full variable domain, in which reference TRBV18 and TRBJ2-7 provide the parts outside the CDR3, is NAGVMQNPRHLVRRRGQEARLRCSPMKGHSHVYWYRQLPEEGLKFMVYLQKENIIDESGMPKERFSAEFPKEGPSILRIQQVVRGDSAAYFCASSPTGSLNEQYFGPGTRLTVT.

V gene TRBV28 combines with J gene TRBJ1-2; D unclear. Between the trimmed V and J ends, which lost 4 bases and 7 bases, there was a span of 7 bases. CDR1 and CDR2 (germline): MDHEN, SYDVKM. This CDR3 has 11 amino acids. CDR3 amino acids: CASSSSTGYTF. The CDR3 region has the DNA TGTGCCAGCAGTTCCTCTACTGGCTACACCTTC.